The rows below give T cell receptor beta chains drawn from one sample of a study of T cell responses to AZD1222 COVID-19 vaccine. The method was immunoSEQ multiplex PCR; TCRdb's version includes in-frame clones alone and lacks a portion of them. The sample includes approximately 82,000 clones, about 90% seen only once; the top ten take about 3%. The sample here was peripheral blood, taken 28 days after the second AZD1222 dose. These receptors all stem from an adult who received the AZD1222 COVID-19 vaccine. CDR3s include the opening cysteine and the closing phenylalanine or tryptophan. The D gene is left open where the match is weak. Size is stated for part of the rows, as once, few or many counts, or as a class when the clone is expanded.

size | J | D | V | DNA | CDR3
. | TRBJ2-5 | TRBD1 | TRBV28 | TGTGCCAGCAGAAGAGATTACGGTCTAGGACAGGGGCAAGAGACCCAGTACTTC | CASRRDYGLGQGQETQYF
. | TRBJ2-2 | . | TRBV19 | TGTGCCAGTATCGCAGAGTCGGGGTTCGACGCCGGGGAGCTGTTTTTT | CASIAESGFDAGELFF
. | TRBJ1-3 | . | TRBV5-6 | TGTGCCAGCAGCTTGGTTAGCTCTGGAAACACCATATATTTT | CASSLVSSGNTIYF
. | TRBJ2-7 | . | TRBV15 | TGTGCCACCAGCAGAGATCTGGGTAGCTCCTACGAGCAGTACTTC | CATSRDLGSSYEQYF
. | TRBJ2-1 | TRBD2 | TRBV4-3 | TGCGCCAGCAGCCAAGAGATGGATCGGGGACTAGCGGGGGATTCGCTACGGTATGAGCAGTTCTTC | CASSQEMDRGLAGDSLRYEQFF
once | TRBJ1-6 | . | TRBV27 | TGTGCCAGCAGTTTGAGGCAGACAAATTCACCCCTCCACTTT | CASSLRQTNSPLHF
. | TRBJ2-7 | . | TRBV6-5 | TGTGCCAGCAGTTACTCCGTTTTGGCAACCTCCTACGAGCAGTACTTC | CASSYSVLATSYEQYF
. | TRBJ2-7 | TRBD2 | TRBV19 | TGTGCCAGTAGTAAACTAGCGGGGGTTTCCTACGAGCAGTACTTC | CASSKLAGVSYEQYF
few | TRBJ1-1 | . | TRBV19 | TGTGCCAGTAGACCGGCGGGGCAGCCTATGAACACTGAAGCTTTCTTT | CASRPAGQPMNTEAFF
. | TRBJ1-3 | . | TRBV11-3 | TGTGCCAGCAGCCTACCGACTGGAAACACCATATATTTT | CASSLPTGNTIYF
. | TRBJ2-1 | TRBD2 | TRBV5-1 | TGCGCCAGCAGCTTGGGCCTAGCGGGGGGGCGAGGTGAGCAGTTCTTC | CASSLGLAGGRGEQFF
. | TRBJ1-1 | . | TRBV12-3/TRBV12-4 | TGTGCCAGCGGTGTAGAGGACACTGAAGCTTTCTTT | CASGVEDTEAFF
once | TRBJ1-5 | . | TRBV11-2 | TGTGCCAGCAGCTTAGTAGGTCAAGGCGCAGGGGAAAATCAGCCCCAGCATTTT | CASSLVGQGAGENQPQHF
. | TRBJ1-3 | . | TRBV7-2 | TGTGCCAGCAGCTTAAGCGGGGCTGGAAACACCATATATTTT | CASSLSGAGNTIYF
once | TRBJ2-5 | TRBD2 | TRBV2 | TGTGCCAGCAGTGAGGAGGGACTAGCGGGGTGGGAGACCCAGTACTTC | CASSEEGLAGWETQYF
. | TRBJ1-2 | TRBD1 | TRBV2 | TGTGCCATTCCCCCGGACAGGGAAAGTATCGGCTATGGCTACACCTTC | CAIPPDRESIGYGYTF
. | TRBJ1-2 | . | TRBV30 | TGTGCCTGGAGTATACGGGGTCTTAACTATGGCTACACCTTC | CAWSIRGLNYGYTF
. | TRBJ1-4 | . | TRBV7-2 | TGTGCCAGCAGCACATCACCTACAGTTGGTGAAAAACTGTTTTTT | CASSTSPTVGEKLFF
. | TRBJ1-2 | TRBD1 | TRBV6-5 | TGTGCCAGCGGGGACAGCTATGGCTACACCTTC | CASGDSYGYTF
. | TRBJ1-2 | TRBD1 | TRBV28 | TGTGCCAGCAGCGTTCCGGGACAGGTGAACCAAAACTATGGCTACACCTTC | CASSVPGQVNQNYGYTF
. | TRBJ2-1 | . | TRBV7-2 | TGTGCCAGCAGCTTGCCTGCAGGGGGACTTTATAATGAGCAGTTCTTC | CASSLPAGGLYNEQFF
. | TRBJ1-2 | . | TRBV28 | TGTGCCTCCCGAGGGGCACCTCCTAACTATGGCTACACCTTC | CASRGAPPNYGYTF
. | TRBJ2-1 | TRBD2 | TRBV4-2 | TGTGCCAGCAGCCAAGATCGGTTCGGGCGGGGGGGCAAAAATGAGCAGTTCTTC | CASSQDRFGRGGKNEQFF
. | TRBJ1-2 | TRBD1 | TRBV27 | TGTGCCAGCACTGGGACAGGGGGCGACGGCTACACCTTC | CASTGTGGDGYTF
. | TRBJ1-2 | . | TRBV19 | TGTGCCAGTATTCCCACATCCACGGCACATGGCTACACCTTC | CASIPTSTAHGYTF
. | TRBJ1-2 | . | TRBV30 | TGTGCCTGGAGCAGGGGCTCCCAATCTAACTATGGCTACACCTTC | CAWSRGSQSNYGYTF
. | TRBJ2-7 | . | TRBV19 | TGTGCCAGTTGCCTGGACCCAGAGCAGTACTTC | CASCLDPEQYF
. | TRBJ1-1 | . | TRBV6-5 | TGTGCCAGCAGTTATTTTGAGAGCACTGAAGCTTTCTTT | CASSYFESTEAFF
. | TRBJ2-7 | . | TRBV3-1/TRBV3-2 | TGTGCCAGCAGCCAAGGACCGGGTTCCTACGAGCAGTACTTC | CASSQGPGSYEQYF
. | TRBJ2-2 | . | TRBV27 | TGTGCCAGCACCACCTTTGGGCAGGGTAGGACCGGGGAGCTGTTTTTT | CASTTFGQGRTGELFF
. | TRBJ2-3 | . | TRBV7-3 | TGTGCCAGCAGCTTAGGGCTAGACGGCCCAGATACGCAGTATTTT | CASSLGLDGPDTQYF
once | TRBJ2-7 | . | TRBV28 | TGTGCCAGCAGTTTGCAGGTGGGGTTCTTCTTGTCCTACGAGCAGTACTTC | CASSLQVGFFLSYEQYF
. | TRBJ1-2 | TRBD1 | TRBV27 | TGTGCCAGCAGACCTACAGGGGTCCACCCGGGCTACACCTTC | CASRPTGVHPGYTF
. | TRBJ2-4 | . | TRBV15 | TGTGCCACCAGCAGATACGAGGGTATAGCCAAAAACATTCAGTACTTC | CATSRYEGIAKNIQYF
few | TRBJ2-1 | TRBD2 | TRBV19 | TGTGCCAGTAGTATAGCCCTCCCTGGGGGCGGGGGGGCCTATGAGCAGTTCTTC | CASSIALPGGGGAYEQFF